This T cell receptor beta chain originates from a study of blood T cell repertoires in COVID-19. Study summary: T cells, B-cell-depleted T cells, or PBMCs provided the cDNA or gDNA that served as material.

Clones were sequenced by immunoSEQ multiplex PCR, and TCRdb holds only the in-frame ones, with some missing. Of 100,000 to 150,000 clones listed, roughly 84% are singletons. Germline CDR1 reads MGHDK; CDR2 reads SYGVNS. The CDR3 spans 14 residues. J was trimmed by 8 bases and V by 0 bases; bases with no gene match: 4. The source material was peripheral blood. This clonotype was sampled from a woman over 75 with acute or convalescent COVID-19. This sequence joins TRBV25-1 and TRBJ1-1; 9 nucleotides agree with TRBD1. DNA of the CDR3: TGTGCCAGCAGTGAATACCGGGACAGGGCGGAAGCTTTCTTT. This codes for CASSEYRDRAEAFF.